The 29 T cell receptor beta chains given below trace back to one sample, sequenced in a study of T cells in Graves' hyperthyroidism and ophthalmopathy (dated by TCRdb to the late 2010s). The method was multiplex PCR. Reads for this sample came from an Illumina HiSeq 2000. TCR beta CDR3 regions were amplified from RNA transcripts. The first round of RT-PCR for the TCR CDR3 was performed with the HTBI primer set and the Qiagen OneStep RT-PCR kit. The raw public reads went through TCRdb reprocessing: fastp at Q25, MiXCR clone calling, in-frame beta chains kept. Identical CDR3 proteins give one entry, which carries the most common genes and DNA. The sample records hundreds of thousands of distinct CDR3 sequences, roughly 14% of which are singletons. The top ten clonotypes cover around 13% of the sample. The sample consisted of blood. These receptors were taken from a man aged 18 to 35 with Graves' ophthalmopathy.

This clonotype was seen a handful of times. V is TRBV7-3 and J is TRBJ2-1; 11 nucleotides line up with TRBD2. This CDR3 is 19 amino acids long. Germline lookup yields CDR1 SGHTA and CDR2 FQGTGA. The trim removed 0 bases at V and 4 bases at J, leaving 11 bases unmatched. The CDR3 spells CASSLTFVTSGTFYNEQFF. For the CDR3, the DNA is TGTGCCAGCAGCTTAACGTTTGTGACTAGCGGGACCTTTTACAATGAGCAGTTCTTC.

The sample holds many counts of this clonotype. The rearrangement links TRBV20-1 to TRBJ2-1; D unresolved. Germline loops: CDR1 DFQATT, CDR2 SNEGSKA (reference sequence). The CDR3 has 17 amino acids. V lost 6 bases and J 5 bases, leaving 26 bases between the germline ends. CDR3 in DNA: TGCAGTGCCACCGTACCACTCCGATCTGGGCTCCACAATGAGCAGTTCTTC. This translates into CSATVPLRSGLHNEQFF.

This clonotype was seen ten or more times. The chain joins TRBV6-2 or TRBV6-3 to TRBJ2-7; 10 bases line up with TRBD2. The germline gives CDR1 MNHEY, CDR2 SVGEGT. This CDR3 has 14 amino acids. V shed 6 bases, J shed 2 bases, and the junction held 4 bases outside the gene matches. DNA for the CDR3: TGTGCCAGCAGCCCAGCGGGAGGGACCTACGAGCAGTACTTC. Translating it yields CASSPAGGTYEQYF.

V is TRBV4-1 and J is TRBJ2-5; the D gene is possibly TRBD2 (5 bases). The CDR3 loop spans 15 amino acids. With 0 bases removed from V and 5 bases from J, the gap between germline ends came to 13 bases. Germline V gene lookup returns CDR1 MGHRA and CDR2 YSYEKL. The CDR3 loop is CASSQDRLGSETQYF. In DNA, the CDR3 is TGCGCCAGCAGCCAAGACCGGCTTGGGAGTGAGACCCAGTACTTC.

The chain is built from TRBV24-1 and TRBJ2-1; 7 bases line up with TRBD1. The CDR3 covers 17 residues. Germline CDR1 is KGHDR and CDR2 is SFDVKD. With 3 bases clipped from V and 5 bases from J, the junction kept 12 bases outside the gene matches. CDR3 sequence reads: CATSDQYGQASHNEQFF. Here the CDR3 DNA reads TGTGCCACCAGTGATCAATATGGACAGGCCTCTCACAATGAGCAGTTCTTC.

The sample holds many counts of this clonotype. J is TRBJ2-7 and V is TRBV7-8; 7 bases are shared with TRBD1. From germline, CDR1 is SGHVS and CDR2 FQNEAQ. The CDR3 has 13 residues. J was trimmed by 4 bases and V by 5 bases; bases with no gene match: 5. CDR3 sequence reads: CASSQGVVYEQYF. The CDR3, as DNA: TGTGCCAGCAGCCAGGGGGTAGTTTACGAGCAGTACTTC.

This clonotype was observed a few times. The gene calls are TRBV20-1 and TRBJ2-1; a weak D match, TRBD2 (5 bases). Trimming took off 3 bases at V and 5 bases at J, with 14 bases between the two ends. Germline CDR1 reads DFQATT; CDR2 reads SNEGSKA (reference sequence). The length of the CDR3 is 14 residues. CDR3 sequence (DNA): TGCAGTGCTAGGTCCCTAGCTTGGGACAATGAGCAGTTCTTC. Translated, it gives CSARSLAWDNEQFF.

This clonotype showed up many times. This chain uses TRBV5-1 with TRBJ1-1; TRBD1 is a possible D gene (5 bases). This CDR3 region has 13 residues. CDR1 and CDR2 (germline): SGHRS, YFSETQ. Trimming stripped 3 bases from V and 5 bases from J, with 11 bases between. The CDR3 here is CASSWNRQTEAFF. CDR3 DNA sequence: TGCGCCAGCAGCTGGAACCGACAGACTGAAGCTTTCTTT. The entire variable domain, with the rest obtained from reference TRBV5-1 and TRBJ1-1, is as follows: KAGVTQTPRYLIKTRGQQVTLSCSPISGHRSVSWYQQTPGQGLQFLFEYFSETQRNKGNFPGRFSGRQFSNSRSEMNVSTLELGDSALYLCASSWNRQTEAFFGQGTRLTVV.

CDR3 protein: CASSRTLGTDTQYF. CDR3 in DNA: TGTGCCAGCAGCCGCACCTTGGGCACAGATACGCAGTATTTT. The chain employs TRBV6-1 and TRBJ2-3; D unclear. CDR3 length equals 14 residues. V was clipped by 6 bases and J by 1 base, with 11 bases between them. CDR1 and CDR2 from the germline V gene are MNHNS and SASEGT.

This clonotype has a handful of counts. The chain links TRBV7-9 to TRBJ2-2; the D is unclear. Germline V gene sequence: CDR1 SEHNR, CDR2 FQNEAQ (reference sequence). CDR3 length equals 13 residues. V shed 5 bases and J shed 4 bases, with 8 bases lying between them. The CDR3 loop is CASSRSSTGELFF. CDR3 nucleotide sequence: TGTGCCAGCAGCCGCAGCAGCACCGGGGAGCTGTTTTTT.

The table lists this clonotype with many counts. This sequence joins TRBV3-1 and TRBJ2-7, with a weak D call TRBD2 (6 bases). In germline, CDR1 is LGHDT, CDR2 YNNKEL (reference sequence). Trimming pared 5 bases from V and 7 bases from J, leaving 12 bases between. The CDR3 contains 12 residues. CDR3 DNA: TGTGCCAGCAGCTTTGCGGGAAGGGAGCAGTACTTC. Translated: CASSFAGREQYF.

The sample holds many counts of this clonotype. The chain uses TRBV9 and TRBJ2-1; the match to TRBD1 covers 7 bases. From germline, CDR1 is SGDLS and CDR2 YYNGEE. There are 15 residues in the CDR3. V shed 2 bases, J shed 10 bases, and the junction held 12 bases outside the gene matches. The CDR3 here is CASSVPSTGTGEQFF. For the CDR3, the DNA is TGTGCCAGCAGCGTGCCCTCGACAGGGACGGGCGAGCAGTTCTTC.

This clonotype has ten or more counts. The chain links TRBV11-2 to TRBJ2-7; TRBD1 agrees at 10 bases. In germline, CDR1 is SGHAT, CDR2 FQNNGV. CDR3 length: 16 amino acids. The V segment lost 1 base and the J segment 5 bases; nucleotides outside the gene matches: 8. CDR3 sequence: CASSLVTGGAFHEQYF. CDR3 sequence (DNA): TGTGCCAGCAGCTTAGTGACAGGGGGCGCGTTCCACGAGCAGTACTTC.

The chain employs TRBV7-9 and TRBJ2-6; no firm D call. This CDR3 comprises 14 residues. Germline CDR1 SEHNR, CDR2 FQNEAQ (reference sequence). V was clipped by 6 bases and J by 0 bases, with 6 bases between them. The chain's CDR3 is CASRAGSGANVLTF. The CDR3 DNA follows: TGTGCCAGCAGAGCAGGCTCTGGGGCCAACGTCCTGACTTTC.

J is TRBJ1-2 and V is TRBV7-9; possibly TRBD1 for D (6 bases). The CDR3 contains 16 residues. V lost 7 bases and J lost 0, with 18 bases in between. Germline CDR1 and CDR2: SEHNR and FQNEAQ (reference sequence). The DNA for the CDR3 is TGTGCCAGCAACTCGTTTGTGGGGGCGCCTAACTATGGCTACACCTTC. Protein: CASNSFVGAPNYGYTF.

This clonotype appeared many times. The chain combines TRBV18 with TRBJ2-5; TRBD2 is a possible D gene (6 bases). The ends were cut back, 0 bases at V and 5 bases at J, with 13 bases in the middle. CDR3 length: 15 residues. The V gene's germline CDR1 is KGHSH and CDR2 LQKENI. CDR3 in DNA: TGTGCCAGCTCACCACCGATGGCAGGAGGGGAGACCCAGTACTTC. Encoded protein: CASSPPMAGGETQYF.

The sample holds many counts of this clonotype. The chain links TRBV18 to TRBJ1-1; D remains ambiguous. With 0 bases removed from V and 1 base from J, the gap between germline ends came to 6 bases. Germline V gene sequence: CDR1 KGHSH, CDR2 LQKENI. The CDR3 contains 14 residues. In DNA form, the CDR3 reads TGTGCCAGCTCACCACCTTCAGAGAACACTGAAGCTTTCTTT. As protein: CASSPPSENTEAFF. The whole variable domain, filled in from reference TRBV18 and TRBJ1-1, reads NAGVMQNPRHLVRRRGQEARLRCSPMKGHSHVYWYRQLPEEGLKFMVYLQKENIIDESGMPKERFSAEFPKEGPSILRIQQVVRGDSAAYFCASSPPSENTEAFFGQGTRLTVV.

V is TRBV9 and J is TRBJ2-3, with 7 bases identical to TRBD2. CDR3 length: 16 residues. The germline gives CDR1 SGDLS, CDR2 YYNGEE. With 0 bases clipped from V and 2 bases from J, the junction kept 6 bases outside the gene matches. The chain's CDR3 is CASSVGATSPTDTQYF. The CDR3 coding sequence is TGTGCCAGCAGCGTAGGGGCGACTAGCCCCACAGATACGCAGTATTTT.

This clonotype was detected many times. The V call is TRBV7-6, the J call TRBJ2-1; 10 bases match TRBD1. Germline trimming cut 4 bases from V and 6 bases from J; bases unmatched to any gene: 9. This CDR3 has 16 residues. Per the germline V gene, CDR1 is SGHVS and CDR2 is FNYEAQ. The CDR3, as DNA: TGTGCCAGCAGCTCTACACCGGGACAGGGGCTCAATGAGCAGTTCTTC. Translation gives CASSSTPGQGLNEQFF.

This clonotype was seen at least ten times. CDR3 protein: CASSEIGGRYGYTF. The CDR3 nucleotides read TGTGCCAGCAGTGAAATTGGGGGGCGCTATGGCTACACCTTC. The chain combines TRBV6-1 with TRBJ1-2; possible D gene TRBD1, 6 bases. Trimming took 2 bases from V and 4 from J, leaving 11 bases between them. The CDR3 length is 14 residues. CDR1 is MNHNS, CDR2 SASEGT, per germline.

This clonotype showed up many times. The V gene is TRBV10-3, the J gene TRBJ2-1, with D possibly TRBD1 on 6 matching bases. Germline CDR1 reads ENHRY; CDR2 reads SYGVKD. Trimming shortened V by 6 bases and J by 7 bases, and 16 bases separated the two germline ends. The CDR3 contains 14 residues. The CDR3, as DNA: TGTGCCATCAGCAGCCAACAGGGATCAAATGAGCAGTTCTTC. Translating it yields CAISSQQGSNEQFF.

There are many counts of this clonotype. The V call is TRBV12-5, the J call TRBJ2-1; D not resolved. V was shortened by 0 bases and J by 7 bases, with 4 bases between the two germline ends. There are 12 residues in the CDR3. Germline V gene lookup returns CDR1 LGHNT and CDR2 FRNRAP. CDR3 in amino acids: CASGLVRNEQFF. The CDR3 nucleotides are TGTGCTAGTGGTTTGGTAAGAAATGAGCAGTTCTTC.

As for this clonotype: Possible read error: a much larger clone is one base away. The chain employs TRBV5-1 and TRBJ2-2; D possibly corresponds to TRBD1 (6 bases). The CDR3 is 14 residues long. Germline V lookup: CDR1 SGHRS, CDR2 YFSETQ. The CDR3, as DNA: TGCGCCAGCAGCTACACAGGGTCCACCGGGGAGCTGTCTTTT. Its protein is CASSYTGSTGELSF.

This clonotype has ten or more counts. The J gene is TRBJ2-1, the V gene TRBV20-1; D gene uncertain. V was pared by 5 bases and J by 0 bases, with 11 bases between. The V gene's germline CDR1 is DFQATT and CDR2 SNEGSKA (reference sequence). The length of the CDR3 is 14 residues. CDR3 protein: CSAHGTYSYNEQFF. DNA of the CDR3: TGCAGTGCTCATGGAACTTACTCCTACAATGAGCAGTTCTTC.

CDR3 coding DNA: TGCAGTGCTAGATTGCTCGGAGGCACCGGGGAGCTGTTTTTT. This translates into CSARLLGGTGELFF. This rearrangement joins TRBV20-1 to TRBJ2-2; possibly TRBD2 for D (5 bases). The germline V gene encodes CDR1 DFQATT and CDR2 SNEGSKA (reference sequence). The ends were cut back, 2 bases at V and 4 bases at J, with 11 bases in the middle. This CDR3 region has 14 residues.

This clonotype showed up many times. The CDR3 region has the DNA TGTGCCAGCAGTTTGAGGCTAGCGGGAGCCCATGAGCAGTTCTTC. Translating gives CASSLRLAGAHEQFF. The chain employs TRBV12-3 or TRBV12-4 and TRBJ2-1; 10 nucleotides line up with TRBD2. Unmatched junction bases numbered 7, after V lost 3 bases and J lost 8 bases. The CDR3 is made up of 15 amino acids.

On this clonotype: Given a much more abundant clone one base away, this may be a read error. The chain joins TRBV16 to TRBJ1-2, with D uncertain. Trimming took 8 bases from V and 6 from J, leaving 13 bases between them. Germline CDR1 KGHSY, CDR2 FQNENV. The CDR3 is made up of 12 amino acids. CDR3 DNA: TGTGCCAGCGGCCCACGACGGGATGGCTACACCTTC. Amino acid sequence: CASGPRRDGYTF.

This clonotype has just a few counts. The chain recombines TRBV7-9 with TRBJ2-3; D unresolved. Germline-derived CDR1 and CDR2 are SEHNR and FQNEAQ (reference sequence). Deletions cut 1 base from V and 2 bases from J, with 10 bases between. The CDR3 totals 15 residues. The CDR3 coding sequence is TGTGCCAGCAGCTTAGGACAAGCTTTCACAGATACGCAGTATTTT. The encoded protein is CASSLGQAFTDTQYF.

This clonotype was seen many times. V is TRBV5-6 and J is TRBJ1-1, with D perhaps matching TRBD1 (5 bases). The CDR3 totals 15 residues. Germline V gene lookup returns CDR1 SGHDT and CDR2 YYEEEE. Trimming removed 2 bases at V and 9 bases at J, with 20 bases between. The chain's CDR3 is CASSFREQGNRKAFF. The DNA of the CDR3 is TGTGCCAGCAGCTTCAGGGAACAAGGAAACAGGAAAGCTTTCTTT.